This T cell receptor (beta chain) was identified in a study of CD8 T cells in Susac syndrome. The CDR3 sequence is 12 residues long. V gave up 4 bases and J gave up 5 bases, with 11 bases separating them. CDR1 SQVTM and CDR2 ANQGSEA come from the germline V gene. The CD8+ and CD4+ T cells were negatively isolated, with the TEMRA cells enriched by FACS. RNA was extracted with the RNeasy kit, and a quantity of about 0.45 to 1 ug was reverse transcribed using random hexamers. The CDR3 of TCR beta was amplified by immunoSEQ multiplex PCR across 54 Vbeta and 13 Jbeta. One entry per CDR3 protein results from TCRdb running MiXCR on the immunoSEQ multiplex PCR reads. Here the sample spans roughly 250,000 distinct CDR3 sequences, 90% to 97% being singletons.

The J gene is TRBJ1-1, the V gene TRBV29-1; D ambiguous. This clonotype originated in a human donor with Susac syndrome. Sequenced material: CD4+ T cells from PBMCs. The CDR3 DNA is TGCAGCGTTGGAATAAGGGAAACTGAAGCTTTCTTT. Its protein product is CSVGIRETEAFF. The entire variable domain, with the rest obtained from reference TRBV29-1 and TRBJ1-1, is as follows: SAVISQKPSRDICQRGTSLTIQCQVDSQVTMMFWYRQQPGQSLTLIATANQGSEATYESGFVIDKFPISRPNLTFSTLTVSNMSPEDSSIYLCSVGIRETEAFFGQGTRLTVV.